The 2 T cell receptor beta chains listed next were all sequenced from one sample in a study of vaccination effects on CD4 cells after COVID-19. Upon completion of about ten days in culture, CD4+ T cells were isolated. No antigen is known for these receptors. Produced via immunoSEQ multiplex PCR; TCRdb's table is partial and in-frame only. The sample shows around 26,000 clones, nearly 75% of them seen only once. The source was CD4+ T cells from PBMCs cultured without peptide, collected before COVID-19 vaccination. Receptors were obtained from a human donor who received a COVID-19 vaccine.

There are a few counts of this clone. The chain links TRBV4-1 to TRBJ2-7, with a tentative D call TRBD2 (7 bases). The V gene lost 0 bases and the J gene lost 0 bases, with 12 bases spanning the gap. In germline, CDR1 is MGHRA, CDR2 YSYEKL. There are 16 residues in the CDR3. The chain's CDR3 is CASSQEGGAFSYEQYF. The CDR3 DNA reads as TGCGCCAGCAGCCAAGAAGGGGGGGCCTTCTCCTACGAGCAGTACTTC.

The J gene is TRBJ1-3, the V gene TRBV6-1; D may be TRBD1 (5 bases). Germline V gene data show CDR1 as MNHNS and CDR2 as SASEGT. The CDR3 contains 17 residues. V was pared by 2 bases and J by 0 bases, with 14 bases between. The CDR3 sequence: CASSEYRPGNSGNTIYF. In DNA, the CDR3 is TGTGCCAGCAGTGAATATCGTCCAGGGAACTCTGGAAACACCATATATTTT.